This T cell receptor (beta chain) was obtained from a study of cytomegalovirus exposure and HLA in healthy donors (dated by TCRdb to 2017 to 2019). Broadly, across the study: The 500 to 800 repertoires of the first cohort and the 120 validation repertoires were produced on the same platform, according to a later analysis. Besides the first cohort of roughly 640 subjects, a separate validation cohort made up of roughly 120 different subjects was used. To predict cytomegalovirus infection status, the study combined high-throughput TCR immunosequencing, statistical association of individual TCRs with disease status, and machine learning. The study aimed to test whether cataloging public T cell receptors could reveal signatures of past pathogen exposure.

With regard to this clone: There is no known antigen for this receptor. No per-base quality is available; no much larger clone lies one base away.

The donors belonged to the validation cohort of about 120 subjects, which was separate from the approximately 700-subject first cohort. Overall study results and their limits: Most TCR sequences were observed very rarely across donors, whereas some public TCRs were present in many individuals. Cytomegalovirus status was reported to be diagnosed by the classifier with high specificity and sensitivity in both the original and validation cohorts. In vitro tests confirmed that three of the cytomegalovirus-associated TCR beta chains recognize cytomegalovirus antigens. In a later analysis, TCRs clustered in the first cohort were found to also tend to co-occur in the roughly 120 validation repertoires, with roughly 93% of cluster scores above 0. A later analysis lacked HLA typing for the validation cohort, so it scored co-occurrence in that cohort across all 110 or so repertoires. The study listed 164 TCR beta chains as associated with cytomegalovirus. According to the authors, the approach could potentially be generalized to other disease states and immunological phenotypes.

The library was built by means of the immunoSEQ multiplex PCR assay. Concerning the study's data processing: A statistical classification framework was built for diagnosing cytomegalovirus status from the catalog of TCR beta chain sequences. TCRdb re-hosts the immuneACCESS table, in-frame sequences only. Its copies lack some clones; in the studies checked, an unresolved V gene accounts for under half of them, and the cause for the rest is not known. The DNA gave D and trimming, while V, J and clone size come from that table. This sample is represented by about 120,000 clones; around 96% of them were singletons. The ten largest make up less than 2% of the sample. V loses 5 bases, J loses 8 bases, and the germline ends lie 27 bases apart. The CDR3 goes from the cysteine to the phenylalanine over 18 residues. The retained sequence is limited to the CDR3, 54 bases, with the frame set at the first base. Taken from the germline V gene (reference sequence), the CDR1 and CDR2 loops are SEHNR and FQNEAQ.

Sample: PBMCs. The receptor comes from a man younger than 30 in good health and CMV-seronegative. The V gene is TRBV7-9 and the J gene is TRBJ2-2; TRBD2 is a weak D gene call, 6 bases matching. The DNA sequence is TGTGCCAGCAGCCGTAGCCAGGTCCGGGAGATGGGTAGAGGGGAGCTGTTTTTT. Its translation reads: CASSRSQVREMGRGELFF.